This T cell receptor (beta chain) was identified during a study of shared clonotypes between healthy human individuals. CD8 cells classed as naive were CD45RO-negative and positively selected for CCR7, excluding terminally differentiated effector memory CD45RA+ cells. Germline assignment: CDR1 LGHNA and CDR2 YSLEER. Trimming shortened V by 1 base and J by 3 bases, and 10 bases separated the two germline ends. The CDR3 is made up of 14 amino acids. With respect to this clone: What it binds is not known.

Several immunoSEQ plates received, in even portions, the genomic DNA of each subset. Produced via immunoSEQ multiplex PCR; TCRdb's table is partial and in-frame only. The data contain some 2 million clones, about 95% of them singletons. Findings and limits, study-wide: Shared clonotypes across all four donors exceeded non-shared ones in generation probability. Naive subsets generally had larger estimated richness than memory subsets.

The receptor's source is a man aged 18 to 35 in good health. The rearrangement uses TRBV4-3 and TRBJ2-7; D not resolved. The sample consisted of naive CD8+ T cells sorted from blood. CDR3 region: CASSQAPSDYEQYF. In DNA form, the CDR3 reads TGCGCCAGCAGCCAAGCCCCCAGCGACTACGAGCAGTACTTC.